This T cell receptor (beta chain) originates from a study of blood T cell repertoires in COVID-19. Sequencing was performed with immunoSEQ multiplex PCR; in TCRdb, only in-frame clones are kept and a portion is missing. The sample yields approximately 130,000 clones, under 90% seen once. The V gene end was trimmed by 0 bases and the J gene end by 4 bases; junction bases not matched to a gene: 7. Germline CDR1 SGHRS, CDR2 YFSETQ. The CDR3 runs 16 residues. This TCR derives from a woman in her sixties or seventies with active or convalescent COVID-19. The material sequenced was peripheral blood. The chain is built from TRBV5-1 and TRBJ2-3; TRBD2 matches 8 bases. CDR3 bases: TGCGCCAGCAGCTTGGTTACCGGGAGGGCTCCAGATACGCAGTATTTT. This translates into CASSLVTGRAPDTQYF.